These 9 T cell receptor beta chains were sequenced from one sample in a study of cytomegalovirus exposure and HLA in healthy donors. It was with 60 Vbeta and 13 Jbeta primers that the PCR ran. The table came from immunoSEQ multiplex PCR; TCRdb's copy has only in-frame clones and leaves some out. This sample has 60,000 to 85,000 clones, with just under 75% found just once. What was sequenced was PBMCs. These receptors all stem from a human donor in good health.

The CDR3 loop is CAILNLREDTQYF. The CDR3 nucleotides read TGTGCCATCCTGAACCTCCGGGAAGATACGCAGTATTTT. The genes are TRBV10-3 and TRBJ2-3; possible D gene TRBD2, 5 bases. Trimming left V 8 bases short and J 5 bases short, with 14 bases between. Germline V gene data show CDR1 as ENHRY and CDR2 as SYGVKD. CDR3 length: 13 residues.

The rearrangement uses TRBV28 and TRBJ2-7; TRBD2 aligns across 15 bases. Germline-derived CDR1 and CDR2 are MDHEN and SYDVKM. The CDR3 is 16 amino acids. V lost 6 bases and J lost 3; bases outside the gene matches: 6. In DNA form, the CDR3 reads TGTGCCAGCAGCCCCGGGACTAGCGGGGGGTTCTACGAGCAGTACTTC. This translates into CASSPGTSGGFYEQYF.

The genes are TRBV30 and TRBJ2-5, with TRBD1 matching 10 bases. The germline V gene has CDR1 GTSNPN and CDR2 SVGIG (reference sequence). With V trimmed by 2 bases and J by 11 bases, 11 bases remained unmatched. This CDR3 spans 14 amino acids. The CDR3 here is CAWSFGTGAGEQYF. The CDR3 region has the DNA TGTGCCTGGAGTTTCGGGACAGGGGCGGGGGAGCAGTACTTC.

The rearrangement links TRBV6-5 to TRBJ1-1; 8 bases map to TRBD1. Germline V CDR1 and CDR2: MNHEY, SVGAGI. The CDR3 runs to 15 residues. V lost 5 bases, J lost 0 bases, and 5 bases stayed unmatched. The CDR3 region has the DNA TGTGCCAGCAGTGCCGACAGGGGCATGAACACTGAAGCTTTCTTT. Its protein product is CASSADRGMNTEAFF.

The V and J genes are TRBV6-5 and TRBJ1-1; D may be TRBD1 (6 bases). From germline, CDR1 is MNHEY and CDR2 SVGAGI. Trimming stripped 0 bases from V and 11 bases from J, with 19 bases between. This CDR3 comprises 15 residues. The CDR3 sequence: CASSYSIQGQGPAFF. DNA for the CDR3: TGTGCCAGCAGTTACTCGATCCAGGGGCAAGGACCGGCTTTCTTT.

This clone was seen a few times. The chain has TRBV5-1 and TRBJ2-7; 8 positions match TRBD1. CDR3 length equals 15 residues. CDR1 and CDR2 from the germline V gene are SGHRS and YFSETQ. V shed 0 bases, J shed 3 bases, and the junction held 5 bases outside the gene matches. The DNA for the CDR3 is TGCGCCAGCAGCTTGGACAGGGGGTTGGGCTACGAGCAGTACTTC. Translating gives CASSLDRGLGYEQYF.

The chain is built from TRBV5-4 and TRBJ1-1; D might be TRBD1 (5 bases). CDR3 length: 14 amino acids. V shed 4 bases and J shed 5 bases, with 15 bases lying between them. Germline lookup yields CDR1 SGHNT and CDR2 YYREEE (reference sequence). The CDR3 DNA sequence: TGTGCCAGCAGCCCGGGGGGATTGGGTACTGAAGCTTTCTTT. Amino acid sequence: CASSPGGLGTEAFF.

In the case of this clone: At the DNA level, this CDR3 is encoded by other sequences in the same sample as well. This sequence joins TRBV30 and TRBJ1-5; D may be TRBD1 (6 bases). V lost 0 bases and J lost 4, with 13 bases in between. Germline lookup yields CDR1 GTSNPN and CDR2 SVGIG (reference sequence). The length of the CDR3 is 15 residues. The CDR3: CAWSVQGGGNQPQHF. The DNA of the CDR3 is TGTGCCTGGAGTGTACAAGGGGGAGGGAATCAGCCCCAGCATTTT. The full variable domain, completed using reference TRBV30 and TRBJ1-5, is SQTIHQWPATLVQPVGSPLSLECTVEGTSNPNLYWYRQAAGRGLQLLFYSVGIGQISSEVPQNLSASRPQDRQFILSSKKLLLSDSGFYLCAWSVQGGGNQPQHFGDGTRLSIL.

The CDR3 DNA follows: TGCGCCAGCAGCCAAGATCTGGGGACAGCTAACTATGGCTACACCTTC. Translation: CASSQDLGTANYGYTF. The chain joins TRBV4-1 to TRBJ1-2, with 7 bases aligning to TRBD1. The CDR3 sequence is 16 residues long. Germline CDR1 reads MGHRA; CDR2 reads YSYEKL. Trimming took 0 bases from V and 0 from J; bases not matched to a gene: 4.